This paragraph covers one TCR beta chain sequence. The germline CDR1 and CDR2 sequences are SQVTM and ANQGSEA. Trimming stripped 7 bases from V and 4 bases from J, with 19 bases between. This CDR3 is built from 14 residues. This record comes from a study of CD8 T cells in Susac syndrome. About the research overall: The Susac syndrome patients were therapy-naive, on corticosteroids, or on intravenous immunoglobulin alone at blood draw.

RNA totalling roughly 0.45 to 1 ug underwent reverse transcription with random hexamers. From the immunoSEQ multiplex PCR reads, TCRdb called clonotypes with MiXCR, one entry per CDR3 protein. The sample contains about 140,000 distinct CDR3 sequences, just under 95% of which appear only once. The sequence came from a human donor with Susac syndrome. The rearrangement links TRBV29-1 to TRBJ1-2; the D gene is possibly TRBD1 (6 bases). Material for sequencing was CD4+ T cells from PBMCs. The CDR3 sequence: CSATPQGPVYGYTF. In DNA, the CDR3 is TGCAGCGCCACACCGCAGGGGCCAGTCTATGGCTACACCTTC.